The T cell receptor beta chain under discussion was sequenced for a study of cytomegalovirus exposure and HLA in healthy donors. PCR involved 60 Vbeta and 13 Jbeta primers. Repertoires were generated with immunoSEQ multiplex PCR, while TCRdb's copy carries only in-frame clones and drops some. This table holds approximately 160,000 clones, over 65% found once. The CDR3 spans 14 residues. CDR1 and CDR2 (germline): SNHLY, FYNNEI. V lost 7 bases and J 2 bases, leaving 13 bases between the germline ends. Donors sampled were nominally healthy, though unrecorded immune exposures were likely. Sequenced sample: PBMCs. The chain couples TRBV2 to TRBJ2-3; D possibly corresponds to TRBD1 (6 bases). The sequence was collected from a young man in good health and CMV-seropositive. The CDR3 sequence: CASKTDSITDTQYF. CDR3 bases: TGTGCCAGCAAAACGGACAGTATCACAGATACGCAGTATTTT.